A single sample is the source of the 23 T cell receptor beta chains below, sequenced in a study of T cells in Graves' hyperthyroidism and ophthalmopathy. Researchers amplified the TCR beta CDR3 regions from RNA transcripts. A set of HTBI primers served as the primers for a first-round RT-PCR of the TCR CDR3. TCRdb called the multiplex PCR reads again in MiXCR, with one record for every CDR3 protein. Counted here are about 680,000 distinct CDR3 sequences, roughly a third occurring once; the ten biggest clones make up about a third. The sample was blood. The receptor set was obtained from a woman between 40 and 55 years old with Graves' hyperthyroidism.

This clonotype occurred once. The chain is built from TRBV20-1 and TRBJ2-5, with 9 bases matching TRBD1. The J call may be wrong; the DNA end is better matched by TRBJ2-1. Germline CDR1 reads DFQATT; CDR2 reads SNEGSKA (reference sequence). The CDR3 sequence is 13 residues long. The CDR3 is CSASMDRGNEQFF. The CDR3 region has the DNA TGCAGTGCTTCCATGGACAGGGGCAATGAGCAGTTCTTC.

This clonotype has just a few counts. The CDR3 region has the DNA TGTGCCAGCAGCTCTTTCTTACTTCTCTCTGGCGAGCAGTACTTC. This sequence encodes CASSSFLLLSGEQYF. The chain uses TRBV7-8 and TRBJ2-7; D remains unclear. The length of the CDR3 is 15 residues. V lost 4 bases to trimming and J lost 6 bases, with 19 bases between them. Per the germline V gene, CDR1 is SGHVS and CDR2 is FQNEAQ.

Remarks on this clonotype: A much more abundant neighbour one base away suggests this may be a read error. V and J are TRBV2 and TRBJ2-5; TRBD1 is a possible D gene (6 bases). Germline V CDR1 and CDR2: SNHLY, FYNNEI. This CDR3 has 14 amino acids. The V end was cut by 8 bases, the J end by 3 bases, with 16 bases between. CDR3 nucleotides: TGTGCCAGCGGTGTGGGCCAGGGGAAAGAGACCCAGTACTTC. Translating gives CASGVGQGKETQYF.

The rearrangement joins TRBV12-3 or TRBV12-4 to TRBJ2-2; D possibly corresponds to TRBD2 (7 bases). The CDR3 consists of 17 residues. V was trimmed by 5 bases and J by 2 bases, leaving 18 bases between them. The CDR3 protein is CASSHHSGGPNTGELFF. The CDR3 bases are TGTGCCAGCAGTCACCATTCGGGGGGCCCTAACACCGGGGAGCTGTTTTTT.

There are a few counts of this clonotype. The chain links TRBV19 to TRBJ2-5, with D possibly TRBD1 on 5 matching bases. V was shortened by 10 bases and J by 5 bases, with 11 bases between the two germline ends. The CDR3 spans 11 residues. Germline CDR1 LNHDA, CDR2 SQIVND (reference sequence). The CDR3 here is CATRQMETQYF. CDR3 sequence (DNA): TGTGCCACCAGACAGATGGAGACCCAGTACTTC.

This clonotype turned up a few times. The J gene is TRBJ1-1, the V gene TRBV20-1; TRBD1 matches at 7 bases. Germline CDR1 DFQATT, CDR2 SNEGSKA (reference sequence). V lost 1 base, J lost 4 bases, and 9 bases stayed unmatched. CDR3 length: 15 residues. The CDR3 here is CSARGGGLVVTEAFF. In DNA, the CDR3 is TGCAGTGCTAGAGGAGGGGGCTTGGTGGTCACTGAAGCTTTCTTT.

This clonotype was observed at least ten times. Here the CDR3 reads CASTLGATDTEAFF. CDR3 DNA sequence: TGTGCCAGCACGTTAGGAGCGACGGACACTGAAGCTTTCTTT. This chain joins TRBV7-2 and TRBJ1-1; no reliable D call. The germline V gene encodes CDR1 SGHTA and CDR2 FQGNSA. The V end was cut by 7 bases, the J end by 3 bases, with 15 bases between. The CDR3 is 14 residues long.

This clonotype was seen repeatedly, ten times or more. V is TRBV4-3 and J is TRBJ1-2; TRBD1 matches at 8 bases. CDR3 length: 14 amino acids. V dropped 5 bases and J dropped 1; count of bases not matched to a gene: 3. Germline V lookup: CDR1 LGHNA, CDR2 YSLEER. The DNA of the CDR3 is TGCGCCAGCAGCACAGGGGGACATAACTATGGCTACACCTTC. Amino acid sequence: CASSTGGHNYGYTF.

This clonotype has only a few counts. This chain uses TRBV12-3 or TRBV12-4 with TRBJ2-7, with TRBD2 as a possible D gene (5 bases). V gave up 5 bases and J gave up 4 bases, with 15 bases separating them. CDR3 size: 14 residues. In DNA form, the CDR3 reads TGTGCCAGCAGTCCCCGGCTAGCAGAATACGAGCAGTACTTC. Translated, it gives CASSPRLAEYEQYF.

In this sample, this clonotype turned up many times. The chain uses TRBV7-3 and TRBJ2-2; D is unresolved. The CDR3 extends over 14 amino acids. Trimming pared 3 bases from V and 3 bases from J, leaving 8 bases between. Per the germline V gene, CDR1 is SGHTA and CDR2 is FQGTGA. The CDR3 here is CASSFGQHTGELFF. The CDR3 DNA is TGTGCCAGCAGCTTCGGGCAACACACCGGGGAGCTGTTTTTT.

For this clonotype: Since a much larger clone is just one base distant, this may be a read error. The chain carries TRBV19 and TRBJ2-2; TRBD1 is a possible D gene (6 bases). V was cut by 6 bases and J by 10 bases, with 15 bases left in between. The CDR3 has 13 amino acids. Germline CDR1 and CDR2: LNHDA and SQIVND (reference sequence). The CDR3 DNA follows: TGTGCCAGTAGAAGGACAGAGGCTGAGGAGCTGTTTTTT. This translates into CASRRTEAEELFF.

This clonotype was picked up a small number of times. This rearrangement joins TRBV30 to TRBJ1-2; TRBD1 might be the D (5 bases). CDR3 length: 11 amino acids. CDR1 GTSNPN and CDR2 SVGIG come from the germline V gene (reference sequence). Trimming removed 8 bases from V and 8 bases from J, with 15 bases in between. This chain's CDR3 is CAGAYGEGYTF. The CDR3, as DNA: TGTGCCGGGGCGTACGGGGAAGGCTACACCTTC.

The chain uses TRBV7-9 and TRBJ2-7; D might be TRBD2 (6 bases). Germline V lookup: CDR1 SEHNR, CDR2 FQNEAQ (reference sequence). The CDR3 spans 17 residues. Trimming shortened V by 5 bases and J by 3 bases, and 23 bases separated the two germline ends. Written as DNA, the CDR3 is TGTGCCAGCAGCCCCCGGGACCGGCCTTCCGGGGGCTACGAGCAGTACTTC. Its protein product is CASSPRDRPSGGYEQYF.

CDR3 residues: CAISRPPETQYF. The CDR3 nucleotides read TGTGCCATCAGCCGACCCCCAGAGACCCAGTACTTC. V usage is TRBV10-3 and J usage is TRBJ2-5, with no clear D. Germline lookup yields CDR1 ENHRY and CDR2 SYGVKD. This CDR3 has 12 residues. Trimming removed 6 bases from V and 4 bases from J, with 9 bases in between.

This clonotype occurred many times. In DNA form, the CDR3 reads TGTGCCACCAGCAGCCCGATAGGGACTAGCGGGATCTTTTACGAGCAGTACTTC. Translating gives CATSSPIGTSGIFYEQYF. This sequence joins TRBV15 and TRBJ2-7, with 13 nucleotides matching TRBD2. Looked up from germline, CDR1 is LNHNV and CDR2 is YYDKDF (reference sequence). Losses at the gene ends were 3 bases for V and 4 bases for J; bases not matched to a gene: 12. CDR3 length equals 18 residues. The variable domain in full, with the rest retrieved from reference TRBV15 and TRBJ2-7, is DAMVIQNPRYQVTQFGKPVTLSCSQTLNHNVMYWYQQKSSQAPKLLFHYYDKDFNNEADTPDNFQSRRPNTSFCFLDIRSPGLGDTAMYLCATSSPIGTSGIFYEQYFGPGTRLTVT.

This clonotype has at least ten counts. V and J are TRBV11-2 and TRBJ1-5, with 9 bases matching TRBD1. Germline CDR1 SGHAT, CDR2 FQNNGV. The junction had 5 bases not matched to a gene; V was cut back by 5 bases and J by 9 bases. The CDR3 sequence is 13 residues long. CDR3 sequence: CASSRDREPPQHF. CDR3 DNA: TGTGCCAGCAGCCGGGACAGGGAACCGCCCCAGCATTTT.

The chain joins TRBV24-1 to TRBJ2-5; 7 nucleotides match TRBD2. The DNA end favors TRBJ2-1, so the J call may be wrong. The CDR3 consists of 16 residues. Germline-derived CDR1 and CDR2 are KGHDR and SFDVKD. The CDR3, as DNA: TGTGCCACCAGTAGGAGGGGCGGGGGCTCCTACAATGAGCAGTTCTTC. This encodes CATSRRGGGSYNEQFF.

This clonotype has a handful of counts. This sequence joins TRBV6-6 and TRBJ1-2; 10 positions match TRBD1. In germline, CDR1 is MNHNY, CDR2 SVGAGI (reference sequence). The CDR3 length is 15 residues. Trimming at V came to 2 bases and at J to 7 bases, leaving 7 bases not matched to a gene. This CDR3 reads CASSYTLTGGAGYTF. CDR3 in DNA: TGTGCCAGCAGTTACACCCTGACAGGGGGCGCTGGCTACACCTTC.

The V and J genes are TRBV7-9 and TRBJ2-7; tentatively, D is TRBD1 or TRBD2 (5 bases each). CDR3 length: 14 amino acids. V was clipped by 4 bases and J by 3 bases, with 13 bases between them. Germline lookup yields CDR1 SEHNR and CDR2 FQNEAQ (reference sequence). The CDR3 spells CASSSLGDGYEQYF. As DNA, the CDR3 is TGTGCCAGCAGCTCCCTGGGGGACGGCTACGAGCAGTACTTC. The variable domain in full, with the rest retrieved from reference TRBV7-9 and TRBJ2-7, is DTGVSQNPRHKITKRGQNVTFRCDPISEHNRLYWYRQTLGQGPEFLTYFQNEAQLEKSRLLSDRFSAERPKGSFSTLEIQRTEQGDSAMYLCASSSLGDGYEQYFGPGTRLTVT.

The sample holds a few counts of this clonotype. This sequence joins TRBV12-3 or TRBV12-4 and TRBJ1-2, with 7 bases that match TRBD1. J was trimmed by 7 bases and V by 6 bases; bases with no gene match: 11. CDR3 length: 14 amino acids. The CDR3 DNA reads as TGTGCCAGCAGACCAGGGGGGTCGATCTCTGGCTACACCTTC. Translation gives CASRPGGSISGYTF.

This chain links TRBV20-1 with TRBJ2-5; maybe TRBD1 (5 bases). The last part of the DNA fits TRBJ2-1 better; the J call may be wrong. Germline CDR1 is DFQATT and CDR2 is SNEGSKA (reference sequence). The CDR3 is 14 residues long. CDR3 nucleotide sequence: TGCAGTGCTAGGGAGTGGGGCAATTACAATGAGCAGTTCTTC. The encoded protein is CSAREWGNYNEQFF.

Worth noting for this clonotype: As the CDR3 is not closed by the conserved phenylalanine or tryptophan, this likely results from a read error. The chain recombines TRBV4-3 with TRBJ1-2, with D uncertain. V lost 0 bases and J lost 4, with 9 bases in between. The V gene's germline CDR1 is LGHNA and CDR2 YSLEER. The CDR3 loop spans 14 amino acids. CDR3 sequence reads: CASSQDRQTYGYTL. The CDR3 DNA sequence: TGCGCCAGCAGCCAAGATCGTCAAACCTATGGCTACACCCTC.

The chain links TRBV10-3 to TRBJ1-2, with D possibly being TRBD1 (6 bases). Trimming pared 8 bases from V and 1 base from J, leaving 17 bases between. Germline values: CDR1 ENHRY, CDR2 SYGVKD. CDR3 length: 15 amino acids. CDR3 protein: CAIESSGEGNYGYTF. As DNA, the CDR3 is TGTGCCATCGAGTCATCAGGGGAGGGTAACTATGGCTACACCTTC.